This T cell receptor (beta chain) derives from a study of blood T cell repertoires in COVID-19. This clone was observed a handful of times. J was trimmed by 6 bases and V by 1 base; bases with no gene match: 4. The CDR3 loop spans 17 amino acids. Germline CDR1 and CDR2: SGHRS and YFSETQ. Profiling relied on immunoSEQ multiplex PCR, and the TCRdb table lists in-frame clones only, not all of them. Of 100,000 to 150,000 clones in the sample, around 86% were seen once. The specimen was peripheral blood. The rearrangement uses TRBV5-1 and TRBJ2-2; 15 positions agree with TRBD2. The sequence was collected from a man between 40 and 49 years old with acute or convalescent COVID-19. CDR3 nucleotides: TGCGCCAGCAGCTTGACTGGGACTAGCGGGAGGCCCGGGGAGCTGTTTTTT. Amino acids: CASSLTGTSGRPGELFF.